The entry that follows covers one T cell receptor (beta chain) sequence. Its target is not known. The CDR3 has 14 residues. Looked up from germline, CDR1 is SGHTA and CDR2 is FQGNSA. Trimming pared 2 bases from V and 0 bases from J, leaving 6 bases between. The table came from immunoSEQ multiplex PCR; TCRdb's copy has only in-frame clones and leaves some out. This sample has fewer than 85,000 clones, with 70% to 90% found just once. Collection occurred without any documented infections or immune events in donors. This record belongs to a study of identifying expanded T cells in peripheral blood. The study, taken as a whole, reports: Differentially abundant clones: 0.95 to 1.5 between replicates, about 15 at two to three weeks, roughly 18 at four. Variance in clone template counts between approximately 2-week samples significantly increased with total template count across all healthy donors.

The TCR comes from a person aged 18-70 years in good health. The material sequenced was blood. This chain connects TRBV7-2 to TRBJ2-3, with unresolved D. The CDR3 reads CASSLLHSTDTQYF. The CDR3 DNA reads as TGTGCCAGCAGCTTATTACACAGCACAGATACGCAGTATTTT.